The 28 T cell receptor beta chains given below trace back to one sample, sequenced in a study of identical twins. TCRdb itself ran the 5' RACE reads through MiXCR, one entry per CDR3 protein. This sample has 200,000 or so distinct CDR3 sequences, with roughly 15% found just once. The sample was also reused in another study, on T cells expressing NK-cell markers.

Sequencing was carried out using CD8+ T cells sorted from blood. These receptors came from a young woman in good health.

This clonotype has a handful of counts. The chain has TRBV20-1 and TRBJ1-4; D is unclear. Trimming stripped 7 bases from V and 3 bases from J, with 9 bases between. The CDR3 runs to 12 residues. Germline CDR1 and CDR2: DFQATT and SNEGSKA (reference sequence). This CDR3 reads CSVRAPNEKLFF. DNA of the CDR3: TGCAGTGTCCGGGCTCCTAATGAAAAACTGTTTTTT.

This clonotype was counted at least ten times. This chain connects TRBV12-3 or TRBV12-4 to TRBJ2-2, with D possibly TRBD1 on 6 matching bases. The CDR3 runs to 15 residues. V lost 6 bases, J lost 4 bases, and 15 bases lay in between. This chain's CDR3 is CASSGVQGSTGELFF. CDR3 bases: TGTGCCAGCAGCGGCGTTCAGGGGAGCACCGGGGAGCTGTTTTTT.

CDR3 bases: TGCAGTGCTTCGGACAGGGGGCCGAATGAGCAGTTCTTC. This encodes CSASDRGPNEQFF. The chain employs TRBV20-1 and TRBJ2-1; TRBD1 aligns across 11 bases. Germline CDR1 is DFQATT and CDR2 is SNEGSKA (reference sequence). V lost 5 bases and J lost 7; bases outside the gene matches: 4. The CDR3 is made up of 13 amino acids.

This chain joins TRBV6-5 and TRBJ2-7; D may correspond to TRBD1 or TRBD2 (5 bases each). Between the trimmed V and J ends, which lost 5 bases and 7 bases, there was a span of 18 bases. Looked up from germline, CDR1 is MNHEY and CDR2 is SVGAGI. The CDR3 length is 14 residues. The CDR3 here is CASSLSTGTWEQYF. The CDR3 region has the DNA TGTGCCAGCAGTCTATCGACCGGGACGTGGGAGCAGTACTTC.

The rearrangement joins TRBV3-1 to TRBJ2-7, with D possibly matching TRBD1 (5 bases). The CDR3 contains 15 residues. Deletions cut 0 bases from V and 3 bases from J, with 12 bases between. The germline CDR1 and CDR2 sequences are LGHDT and YNNKEL (reference sequence). The CDR3 loop reads CASSQDMGQGYEQYF. The CDR3, as DNA: TGTGCCAGCAGCCAAGATATGGGGCAGGGCTACGAGCAGTACTTC.

The sample holds a few counts of this clonotype. The CDR3 sequence: CSVEEESHPYIAEQFF. The CDR3 DNA follows: TGCAGCGTTGAAGAAGAATCCCACCCTTACATCGCTGAGCAGTTCTTC. The chain links TRBV29-1 to TRBJ2-1; D is unresolved. The length of the CDR3 is 16 residues. In germline, CDR1 is SQVTM, CDR2 ANQGSEA. Trimming removed 0 bases from V and 9 bases from J, with 21 bases in between.

This clonotype was observed a few times. The chain recombines TRBV6-1 with TRBJ1-1; TRBD1 might be the D (6 bases). Germline-derived CDR1 and CDR2 are MNHNS and SASEGT. V lost 2 bases to trimming and J lost 5 bases, with 21 bases between them. CDR3 length: 17 residues. The CDR3 DNA is TGTGCCAGCAGTGAATGGGGGGCCGGGCTCCGAGGGACTGAAGCTTTCTTT. This gives the protein CASSEWGAGLRGTEAFF.

This sequence joins TRBV29-1 and TRBJ2-1; a possible D gene is TRBD2 (5 bases). Trimming stripped 5 bases from V and 6 bases from J, with 11 bases between. The CDR3 sequence is 12 residues long. Germline values: CDR1 SQVTM, CDR2 ANQGSEA. Written as DNA, the CDR3 is TGCAGCGTTACTAGTAGGGCCAATGAGCAGTTCTTC. Amino acids: CSVTSRANEQFF.

The CDR3 is CASSQEGKVNEQFF. The CDR3, as DNA: TGTGCCAGCAGCCAAGAGGGCAAGGTCAATGAGCAGTTCTTC. This chain links TRBV3-1 with TRBJ2-1; D unresolved. This CDR3 spans 14 amino acids. Germline V gene lookup returns CDR1 LGHDT and CDR2 YNNKEL (reference sequence). The V end lost 0 bases, the J end lost 6 bases, and 9 bases lay between the germline ends.

This chain connects TRBV10-1 to TRBJ1-4, with D unclear. CDR1 WNHNN and CDR2 SYGVQD come from the germline V gene (reference sequence). The CDR3 totals 13 residues. Trimming left V 0 bases short and J 8 bases short, with 7 bases between. CDR3 protein: CASSESRGEKLFF. CDR3 sequence (DNA): TGCGCCAGCAGTGAGTCGCGGGGAGAAAAACTGTTTTTT.

This sequence joins TRBV5-1 and TRBJ2-2; TRBD2 matches at 8 bases. J gave up 4 bases and V 2 bases, and 4 bases lay outside the gene matches. The CDR3 extends over 15 amino acids. The germline CDR1 and CDR2 sequences are SGHRS and YFSETQ. CDR3 amino acids: CASSFVAGGTGELFF. The DNA for the CDR3 is TGCGCCAGCAGCTTTGTTGCGGGGGGCACCGGGGAGCTGTTTTTT.

This chain connects TRBV29-1 to TRBJ1-3; D is unresolved. V was pared by 1 base and J by 0 bases, with 13 bases between. The CDR3 contains 16 residues. CDR1 SQVTM and CDR2 ANQGSEA come from the germline V gene. The CDR3 loop reads CSVEGMGRSSGNTIYF. CDR3 nucleotides: TGCAGCGTTGAAGGCATGGGAAGGAGCTCTGGAAACACCATATATTTT.

The rearrangement links TRBV7-8 to TRBJ2-2, with D perhaps assigned TRBD1 or TRBD2 (7 bases each). V lost 5 bases to trimming and J lost 1 base, with 14 bases between them. Per germline, CDR1 SGHVS and CDR2 FQNEAQ. The CDR3 sequence is 16 residues long. CDR3 sequence (DNA): TGTGCCAGCAGCCCCTTCAGGGGGGGGAACACCGGGGAGCTGTTTTTT. Residues: CASSPFRGGNTGELFF.

This clonotype occurred a few times. This chain links TRBV12-3 or TRBV12-4 with TRBJ1-1; no clear D. V lost 5 bases and J 1 base, leaving 2 bases between the germline ends. This CDR3 comprises 11 residues. The CDR3 sequence: CASSQNTEAFF. In DNA, the CDR3 is TGTGCCAGCAGTCAGAACACTGAAGCTTTCTTT.

V gene TRBV9 combines with J gene TRBJ2-3; TRBD2 aligns across 9 bases. With 3 bases clipped from V and 6 bases from J, the junction kept 5 bases outside the gene matches. The germline V gene encodes CDR1 SGDLS and CDR2 YYNGEE. The length of the CDR3 is 14 residues. The CDR3: CASSASGVIDTQYF. Here the CDR3 DNA reads TGTGCCAGCAGCGCTAGCGGGGTCATCGATACGCAGTATTTT.

V is TRBV6-2 or TRBV6-3 and J is TRBJ2-1, with TRBD2 as a possible D gene (5 bases). V lost 6 bases and J 6 bases, leaving 15 bases between the germline ends. The CDR3 is made up of 14 amino acids. Germline CDR1 is MNHEY and CDR2 is SVGEGT. CDR3 sequence: CASSLGEPPNEQFF. As DNA, the CDR3 is TGTGCCAGCAGCCTCGGGGAACCTCCCAATGAGCAGTTCTTC.

This clonotype was counted a few times. This chain connects TRBV7-9 to TRBJ1-4; no clear D. Germline CDR1 SEHNR, CDR2 FQNEAQ (reference sequence). The CDR3 covers 14 residues. Trimming stripped 6 bases from V and 8 bases from J, with 16 bases between. CDR3 bases: TGTGCCAGCAGTTTCCCTATGGGTGGGGAAAAACTGTTTTTT. Its translation is CASSFPMGGEKLFF.

A few counts support this clonotype. V usage is TRBV12-5 and J usage is TRBJ2-7; the D is unclear. This CDR3 comprises 12 residues. Trimming cost V 4 bases and J 4 bases, with 8 bases left between them. Germline assignment: CDR1 LGHNT and CDR2 FRNRAP. The CDR3 DNA is TGTGCTAGTGGTTCTACAAGTTACGAGCAGTACTTC. Translated, it gives CASGSTSYEQYF.

The rearrangement joins TRBV20-1 to TRBJ2-7; D may match TRBD1 or TRBD2 (5 bases each). The V end lost 5 bases, the J end lost 0 bases, and 20 bases lay between the germline ends. This CDR3 has 16 residues. Germline CDR1 and CDR2: DFQATT and SNEGSKA (reference sequence). CDR3 region: CSAGAPEGPISYEQYF. Here the CDR3 DNA reads TGCAGTGCTGGGGCGCCCGAGGGACCGATCTCCTACGAGCAGTACTTC.

This clonotype was detected ten times or more. This chain uses TRBV5-1 with TRBJ2-1, with 11 bases identical to TRBD1. The germline V gene encodes CDR1 SGHRS and CDR2 YFSETQ. Trimming at V came to 4 bases and at J to 9 bases, leaving 9 bases not matched to a gene. The CDR3 extends over 15 amino acids. The CDR3 loop is CASSLGQGASFEQFF. Here the CDR3 DNA reads TGCGCCAGCAGCCTCGGACAGGGGGCCTCCTTTGAGCAGTTCTTC.

The chain links TRBV3-1 to TRBJ2-7, with TRBD1 identical over 9 bases. CDR1 is LGHDT, CDR2 YNNKEL, per germline (reference sequence). V lost 3 bases, J lost 3 bases, and 6 bases stayed unmatched. This CDR3 region has 15 residues. This CDR3 is CASSHPGTGFYEQYF. In nucleotides, the CDR3 is TGTGCCAGCAGCCACCCCGGGACAGGGTTCTACGAGCAGTACTTC.

This clonotype has just a few counts. The chain couples TRBV20-1 to TRBJ1-4; the D is unclear. Germline values: CDR1 DFQATT, CDR2 SNEGSKA (reference sequence). V lost 2 bases, J lost 12 bases, and 10 bases lay in between. The CDR3 has 11 amino acids. The CDR3 loop reads CSARRERELFF. CDR3 DNA sequence: TGCAGTGCTAGACGGGAGAGGGAACTGTTTTTT.

This rearrangement joins TRBV20-1 to TRBJ2-3; D unresolved. Between the trimmed V and J ends, which lost 1 base and 9 bases, there was a span of 11 bases. The CDR3 loop spans 12 amino acids. CDR1 is DFQATT and CDR2 is SNEGSKA in the germline V gene (reference sequence). This chain's CDR3 is CSARGAQETQYF. CDR3 nucleotide sequence: TGCAGTGCTAGAGGAGCCCAGGAAACGCAGTATTTT.

This clonotype was counted ten times or more. The chain combines TRBV7-2 with TRBJ2-7; D is uncertain. The CDR3 is 12 residues long. Looked up from germline, CDR1 is SGHTA and CDR2 is FQGNSA. V lost 3 bases to trimming and J lost 4 bases, with 7 bases between them. CDR3 sequence (DNA): TGTGCCAGCAGCTTGGGTCAGTACGAGCAGTACTTC. The encoded protein is CASSLGQYEQYF.

This clonotype showed up many times. The chain combines TRBV12-3 or TRBV12-4 with TRBJ1-2, with 9 positions matching TRBD1. The CDR3 extends over 13 amino acids. The V and J ends lost 7 bases and 8 bases, in that order; junction bases with no gene match: 8. Here the CDR3 DNA reads TGTGCCAGCACCGAACAGGGGGCGCGCGGCTACACCTTC. The encoded protein is CASTEQGARGYTF.

This chain uses TRBV11-2 with TRBJ2-7, with 9 bases aligning to TRBD1. J lost 2 bases, V lost 1 base, and 6 bases had no gene match. The CDR3 consists of 16 residues. Per germline, CDR1 SGHAT and CDR2 FQNNGV. As DNA, the CDR3 is TGTGCCAGCAGCTTAGCCGGACAGGGGCTCGCCTACGAGCAGTACTTC. Protein product: CASSLAGQGLAYEQYF.

This chain links TRBV11-3 with TRBJ2-7; 7 bases align to TRBD1. Germline lookup yields CDR1 SGHNT and CDR2 YENEEA. This CDR3 region has 14 residues. V shed 5 bases and J 3 bases; nucleotides not matched to a gene: 7. CDR3 loop: CASSQTPGGYEQYF. CDR3 nucleotides: TGTGCCAGCAGCCAGACCCCAGGGGGCTACGAGCAGTACTTC.

The J gene is TRBJ2-5, the V gene TRBV5-5; 15 bases agree with TRBD2. Per germline, CDR1 SGHKS and CDR2 YYEKEE (reference sequence). The CDR3 sequence is 18 residues long. V gave up 7 bases and J gave up 0 bases; unmatched junction bases: 10. CDR3 nucleotides: TGTGCCAGCCCTGGGGGACTAGCGGGGGGATTTGACCAAGAGACCCAGTACTTC. Translating gives CASPGGLAGGFDQETQYF. The full variable domain, its missing parts supplied by reference TRBV5-5 and TRBJ2-5, is DAGVTQSPTHLIKTRGQQVTLRCSPISGHKSVSWYQQVLGQGPQFIFQYYEKEERGRGNFPDRFSARQFPNYSSELNVNALLLGDSALYLCASPGGLAGGFDQETQYFGPGTRLLVL.